The entry below describes one T cell receptor (beta chain). This clonotype was detected a few times. Its target antigen remains unknown. Within one base of it there is no much larger clone, and no base qualities were kept. This sample is drawn from a study of post-analysis software for immune sequencing data (dated by TCRdb to 2013 to 2016). In the study overall: Relapsing-remitting, secondary progressive and progressive-relapsing multiple sclerosis were recorded as disease courses, and subtype annotation was lacking for some patients. The multiple sclerosis patient repertoires were compared with ten to eleven previously published healthy control repertoires from donors aged roughly 6 to 27 years. A subset of samples was prepared in parallel using single-end sample barcoding, then pooled and co-amplified after Illumina adapter ligation.

There are 14 amino acids in the CDR3, from cysteine to phenylalanine inclusive. The kept DNA is CDR3 alone, 42 bases in frame from the first base. At the junction V is shortened by 2 bases and J by 6 bases; bases outside the gene matches: 6. CDR1 and CDR2 were assigned from the germline V gene as SGHRS and YFSETQ. The library was produced with PCR. Sequencing took place on an Illumina HiSeq 2500. To reduce PCR and sequencing biases, unique molecular identifiers were incorporated into the TCR beta cDNA libraries. Every 1 to 10 million input T cells yielded approximately 500,000 cDNA molecules, meaning each molecule approximated one T cell. The patient libraries were prepared and sequenced using the same protocol as the earlier healthy control dataset. Within a given batch, samples were prepared together, multiplexed and sequenced on the same HiSeq lane. The original pipeline was this. MIGEC handled the raw barcoded reads, throwing out single-read molecular identifier groups before consensus assembly and CDR3 extraction. VDJtools was used for post-analysis of the clonotype tables, and diversity was normalized by down-sampling every dataset to the size of the smallest sample. Repertoire overlap clustering matched CDR3 amino acid but not nucleotide sequences to correct batch-related cross-sample contamination. Clones were called with MiXCR by TCRdb after fastp trimmed the public reads at Q25, and only in-frame beta chains were retained. Every CDR3 protein is listed once, alongside the most common genes and DNA of its rows. The V and J calls follow TCRdb's processing rather than the paper's. The sample data list about 570,000 distinct CDR3 sequences, and under 40% of these were observed just once. Clones ranked in the top ten supply around 5.9% of the sample.

What the work shows at the level of the full study, not this receptor alone: Multiple sclerosis patients had significantly lower normalized Chao1 diversity than controls, a result that suggests substantial peripheral T-cell clonal expansion. Direct clustering with F measure revealed strong co-clustering of samples prepared in the same batch, which led to a batch-effect correction. Significantly higher frequencies in patients than in controls were found for a handful of TRBV segments, including TRBV5-6, TRBV5-1 and TRBV20-1. The control group was slightly older than the multiple sclerosis patient group.

To demonstrate the VDJtools post-analysis software, TCR beta repertoires were profiled from the peripheral blood of 13 young patients with multiple sclerosis. The patients with multiple sclerosis were children and adolescents between about 6 and 16 years of age. Sequenced sample: blood. Rearrangement joined TRBV5-1 to TRBJ2-7, with TRBD1 matching 9 junction bases. The TCR comes from a girl younger than 18 with multiple sclerosis. The CDR3 protein: CASSFQGQGSEQYF. DNA sequence: TGCGCCAGCAGCTTCCAAGGACAGGGGAGCGAGCAGTACTTC.